The 26 T cell receptor beta chains in this list originate from one sample, sequenced in a study of glioma-infiltrating T cells after dendritic cell vaccination. Using immunoSEQ multiplex PCR, the repertoire was profiled, and TCRdb retains in-frame clones only, with some absent. The sample records some 99,000 clones, roughly 80% being singletons. Regarding time point: after dendritic cell vaccination, including at tumor progression/relapse. This specimen consisted of blood, obtained after dendritic cell vaccination. All receptors come from a human donor with glioblastoma.

The chain couples TRBV28 to TRBJ1-5; no reliable D call. Per germline, CDR1 MDHEN and CDR2 SYDVKM. The CDR3 runs to 13 residues. V was cut by 6 bases and J by 5 bases, with 11 bases left in between. CDR3 residues: CASSLVGDQPQHF. CDR3 DNA sequence: TGTGCCAGCAGCCTCGTGGGAGATCAGCCCCAGCATTTT.

This clone showed up just a few times. DNA of the CDR3: TGTGCCAGCAGCGTAAAAGCGCTCTCTAACGAGCAGTACTTC. Encoded protein: CASSVKALSNEQYF. The chain is built from TRBV9 and TRBJ2-7, with D hard to call. The CDR3 consists of 14 residues. Germline loops: CDR1 SGDLS, CDR2 YYNGEE. Trimming removed 1 base at V and 5 bases at J, with 13 bases between.

The table lists this clone with a few counts. The chain combines TRBV5-8 with TRBJ2-3, with TRBD2 matching 7 bases. V shed 0 bases, J shed 4 bases, and the junction held 8 bases outside the gene matches. The germline CDR1 and CDR2 sequences are SGHTS and YDEGEE. This CDR3 is 16 amino acids long. The CDR3 coding sequence is TGTGCCAGCAGCTTGGGGTCACGGGGGAGGGCAGATACGCAGTATTTT. As protein: CASSLGSRGRADTQYF. The variable domain in full, completed from reference TRBV5-8 and TRBJ2-3, reads EAGVTQSPTHLIKTRGQQATLRCSPISGHTSVYWYQQALGLGLQFLLWYDEGEERNRGNFPPRFSGRQFPNYSSELNVNALELEDSALYLCASSLGSRGRADTQYFGPGTRLTVL.

The rearrangement uses TRBV5-1 and TRBJ2-7; tentatively, D is TRBD1 (5 bases). Trimming cost V 6 bases and J 4 bases, with 14 bases left between them. Looked up from germline, CDR1 is SGHRS and CDR2 is YFSETQ. The CDR3 has 13 amino acids. CDR3 in amino acids: CASTPAGSYEQYF. The CDR3 DNA reads TGCGCCAGCACTCCGGCAGGGTCGTACGAGCAGTACTTC.

This clone was seen only a few times. V usage is TRBV19 and J usage is TRBJ1-2; the match to TRBD1 covers 9 bases. With V trimmed by 9 bases and J by 3 bases, 2 bases remained unmatched. The CDR3 runs 12 residues. Germline CDR1 and CDR2: LNHDA and SQIVND (reference sequence). CDR3 sequence reads: CASRTGDYGYTF. DNA for the CDR3: TGTGCCAGCCGGACAGGGGACTATGGCTACACCTTC.

The CDR3 nucleotides read TGTGCCTGGAGTGCCCTGGGGGAGGCGAACACCGGGGAGCTGTTTTTT. It codes for CAWSALGEANTGELFF. The gene calls are TRBV30 and TRBJ2-2, with D possibly being TRBD2 (6 bases). Trimming cost V 1 base and J 0 bases, with 12 bases left between them. This CDR3 is 16 amino acids long. Germline V gene sequence: CDR1 GTSNPN, CDR2 SVGIG (reference sequence).

The chain has TRBV11-2 and TRBJ2-7; D perhaps matches TRBD1 (5 bases). Germline lookup yields CDR1 SGHAT and CDR2 FQNNGV. The CDR3 consists of 13 residues. V was clipped by 1 base and J by 4 bases, with 8 bases between them. CDR3 DNA: TGTGCCAGCAGCTTAGGACAGACGTACGAGCAGTACTTC. It encodes CASSLGQTYEQYF.

This chain joins TRBV5-1 and TRBJ2-7; 9 bases match TRBD2. Losses at the gene ends were 0 bases for V and 0 bases for J; bases not matched to a gene: 7. Germline assignment: CDR1 SGHRS and CDR2 YFSETQ. This CDR3 spans 17 amino acids. CDR3 sequence reads: CASSLGPSGITSYEQYF. As DNA, the CDR3 is TGCGCCAGCAGCTTGGGCCCTAGCGGGATTACCTCCTACGAGCAGTACTTC. Drawing the rest from reference TRBV5-1 and TRBJ2-7, the complete variable domain is KAGVTQTPRYLIKTRGQQVTLSCSPISGHRSVSWYQQTPGQGLQFLFEYFSETQRNKGNFPGRFSGRQFSNSRSEMNVSTLELGDSALYLCASSLGPSGITSYEQYFGPGTRLTVT.

The chain has TRBV11-2 and TRBJ1-2, with a weak D call TRBD1 (5 bases). The V end was cut by 2 bases, the J end by 7 bases, with 14 bases between. The CDR3 extends over 14 amino acids. In germline, CDR1 is SGHAT, CDR2 FQNNGV. The CDR3 here is CASSLLRGTGGYTF. The CDR3 nucleotides are TGTGCCAGCAGCTTACTTAGGGGAACGGGTGGCTACACCTTC.

The rearrangement joins TRBV2 to TRBJ2-3; 13 positions match TRBD2. V shed 8 bases, J shed 6 bases, and the junction held 8 bases outside the gene matches. Germline-derived CDR1 and CDR2 are SNHLY and FYNNEI. The CDR3 loop spans 15 amino acids. CDR3 residues: CASHGLAGEKDTQYF. The CDR3 DNA follows: TGTGCCAGCCACGGACTAGCGGGGGAGAAGGATACGCAGTATTTT. Looking up the rest from reference TRBV2 and TRBJ2-3 gives the full variable domain: EPEVTQTPSHQVTQMGQEVILRCVPISNHLYFYWYRQILGQKVEFLVSFYNNEISEKSEIFDDQFSVERPDGSNFTLKIRSTKLEDSAMYFCASHGLAGEKDTQYFGPGTRLTVL.

J is TRBJ2-5 and V is TRBV2; 10 bases align to TRBD1. The CDR3 covers 14 residues. Germline CDR1 SNHLY, CDR2 FYNNEI. Germline trimming cut 6 bases from V and 5 bases from J; bases unmatched to any gene: 6. CDR3 DNA: TGTGCCAGCAGAAGGGACAGGGGTATGGAGACCCAGTACTTC. Protein sequence: CASRRDRGMETQYF.

This clone came up once. CDR3 sequence reads: CASSEGSGIGEQFF. The CDR3 DNA reads as TGCGCCAGCAGTGAAGGATCCGGGATCGGGGAGCAGTTCTTC. The chain joins TRBV10-1 to TRBJ2-1; the D gene is possibly TRBD2 (5 bases). CDR3 size: 14 residues. CDR1 is WNHNN, CDR2 SYGVQD, per germline (reference sequence). Trimming took off 3 bases at V and 10 bases at J, with 16 bases between the two ends.

This clone was found a few times. The chain is built from TRBV9 and TRBJ2-7, with 14 bases aligning to TRBD2. The CDR3 is 19 residues long. Looked up from germline, CDR1 is SGDLS and CDR2 is YYNGEE. The J segment lost 7 bases and the V segment lost 0 bases, leaving 15 bases of the junction unmatched. CDR3 DNA sequence: TGTGCCAGCAGCGTAGACGGAGGACTAGCGGGGGGCGGCCTAGGGGAGCAGTACTTC. Translation: CASSVDGGLAGGGLGEQYF.

V and J are TRBV30 and TRBJ1-5; tentatively, D is TRBD1 (6 bases). The CDR3 totals 15 residues. CDR1 GTSNPN and CDR2 SVGIG come from the germline V gene (reference sequence). Trimming left V 3 bases short and J 1 base short, with 13 bases between. CDR3 region: CAWRLQGASNQPQHF. The CDR3 DNA reads as TGTGCCTGGAGACTACAGGGCGCGAGCAATCAGCCCCAGCATTTT. Looking up the rest from reference TRBV30 and TRBJ1-5 gives the full variable domain: SQTIHQWPATLVQPVGSPLSLECTVEGTSNPNLYWYRQAAGRGLQLLFYSVGIGQISSEVPQNLSASRPQDRQFILSSKKLLLSDSGFYLCAWRLQGASNQPQHFGDGTRLSIL.

The J gene is TRBJ2-2, the V gene TRBV28; D is perhaps TRBD2 (7 bases). This CDR3 region has 14 residues. Germline values: CDR1 MDHEN, CDR2 SYDVKM. Trimming stripped 9 bases from V and 2 bases from J, with 13 bases between. As DNA, the CDR3 is TGTGCCAGTGACCCGGGGGGCAACACCGGGGAGCTGTTTTTT. Protein sequence: CASDPGGNTGELFF.

CDR3 sequence (DNA): TGTGCCAGCTCACCAATTTCCGGGACAGGGCAAGAGACCCAGTACTTC. This sequence encodes CASSPISGTGQETQYF. V usage is TRBV18 and J usage is TRBJ2-5; 9 nucleotides agree with TRBD1. The CDR3 is 16 amino acids. Germline lookup yields CDR1 KGHSH and CDR2 LQKENI. The V gene end was trimmed by 2 bases and the J gene end by 2 bases; junction bases not matched to a gene: 6.

The DNA of the CDR3 is TGTGCCAGCAGACGACAGGGGCTAAACACAGATACGCAGTATTTT. This translates into CASRRQGLNTDTQYF. The V call is TRBV19, the J call TRBJ2-3, with TRBD1 identical over 8 bases. With V trimmed by 9 bases and J by 2 bases, 10 bases remained unmatched. In germline, CDR1 is LNHDA, CDR2 SQIVND (reference sequence). The CDR3 loop spans 15 amino acids.

The chain joins TRBV18 to TRBJ1-6; D might be TRBD1 (5 bases). The V gene lost 3 bases and the J gene lost 9 bases, with 18 bases spanning the gap. The germline V gene encodes CDR1 KGHSH and CDR2 LQKENI. The CDR3 consists of 16 residues. Here the CDR3 DNA reads TGTGCCAGCTCACCGGGGTCTGGCAGGGAGGGTTCACCCCTCCACTTT. It specifies CASSPGSGREGSPLHF.

This chain connects TRBV14 to TRBJ1-1; no clear D gene. The CDR3 is 13 amino acids. The germline gives CDR1 SGHDN, CDR2 FVKESK. V was trimmed by 1 base and J by 0 bases, leaving 3 bases between them. CDR3 nucleotides: TGTGCCAGCAGCCAAGCTATGAACACTGAAGCTTTCTTT. It is translated as CASSQAMNTEAFF.

The gene calls are TRBV18 and TRBJ1-3; 7 bases are shared with TRBD1. Germline V lookup: CDR1 KGHSH, CDR2 LQKENI. The CDR3 length is 14 residues. Unmatched junction bases numbered 3, after V lost 3 bases and J lost 4 bases. CDR3 sequence reads: CASSPDRAGNTIYF. CDR3 nucleotide sequence: TGTGCCAGCTCACCCGACAGGGCCGGAAACACCATATATTTT.

The chain has TRBV20-1 and TRBJ2-5, with 7 bases fitting TRBD1. CDR3 length: 11 amino acids. The germline V gene encodes CDR1 DFQATT and CDR2 SNEGSKA (reference sequence). V lost 6 bases to trimming and J lost 2 bases; unmatched junction nucleotides: 0. Here the CDR3 reads CSARGQETQYF. The CDR3 DNA reads as TGCAGTGCCAGGGGGCAAGAGACCCAGTACTTC.

J is TRBJ1-1 and V is TRBV9; D may be TRBD1 (6 bases). The germline CDR1 and CDR2 sequences are SGDLS and YYNGEE. There are 15 residues in the CDR3. The ends were cut back, 2 bases at V and 4 bases at J, with 15 bases in the middle. CDR3 sequence reads: CASSVWGGASTEAFF. The CDR3 DNA reads TGTGCCAGCAGCGTGTGGGGGGGCGCGAGCACTGAAGCTTTCTTT. The entire variable domain, with the rest obtained from reference TRBV9 and TRBJ1-1, is as follows: DSGVTQTPKHLITATGQRVTLRCSPRSGDLSVYWYQQSLDQGLQFLIQYYNGEERAKGNILERFSAQQFPDLHSELNLSSLELGDSALYFCASSVWGGASTEAFFGQGTRLTVV.

The chain has TRBV9 and TRBJ1-2, with D possibly TRBD1 on 5 matching bases. The CDR3 spans 15 residues. The V and J ends lost 3 bases and 2 bases respectively, with 14 bases between them. Germline V gives CDR1 SGDLS, CDR2 YYNGEE. CDR3 in amino acids: CASSASGGANYGYTF. CDR3 DNA sequence: TGTGCCAGCAGCGCGTCCGGCGGGGCGAACTATGGCTACACCTTC.

The CDR3 protein is CASSPDRGIGSPLHF. Here the CDR3 DNA reads TGCGCCAGCAGCCCCGACAGGGGTATTGGGTCACCCCTCCACTTT. V gene TRBV5-1 combines with J gene TRBJ1-6, with 8 positions matching TRBD1. V lost 4 bases, J lost 10 bases, and 10 bases stayed unmatched. This CDR3 is 15 amino acids long. Germline CDR1 SGHRS, CDR2 YFSETQ.

The rearrangement uses TRBV9 and TRBJ1-2; tentative D call: TRBD1 (5 bases). This CDR3 contains 13 residues. V lost 6 bases to trimming and J lost 4 bases, with 13 bases between them. Germline loops: CDR1 SGDLS, CDR2 YYNGEE. The CDR3 sequence is CASTQGEPYGYTF. The CDR3 DNA is TGTGCCAGCACCCAGGGTGAACCCTATGGCTACACCTTC.

The chain combines TRBV9 with TRBJ2-7; TRBD1 might be the D (6 bases). CDR1 is SGDLS, CDR2 YYNGEE, per germline. V lost 4 bases and J 2 bases, leaving 13 bases between the germline ends. This CDR3 contains 14 residues. This CDR3 is CASSPRTATYEQYF. CDR3 bases: TGTGCCAGCAGCCCTCGGACAGCCACCTACGAGCAGTACTTC.